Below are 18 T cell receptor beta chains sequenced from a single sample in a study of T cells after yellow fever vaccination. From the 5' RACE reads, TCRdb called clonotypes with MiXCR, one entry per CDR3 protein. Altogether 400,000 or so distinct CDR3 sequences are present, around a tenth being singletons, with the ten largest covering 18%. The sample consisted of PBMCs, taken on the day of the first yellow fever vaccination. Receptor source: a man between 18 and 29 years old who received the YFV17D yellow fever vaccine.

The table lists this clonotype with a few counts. The CDR3 protein is CASSYSGRQVYNSPLHF. The CDR3 DNA reads as TGTGCCAGCAGTTACTCGGGTCGGCAGGTTTATAATTCACCCCTCCACTTT. The chain combines TRBV6-5 with TRBJ1-6; D is undetermined. Germline V gene sequence: CDR1 MNHEY, CDR2 SVGAGI. CDR3 size: 17 residues. The V and J ends lost 0 bases and 4 bases respectively, with 13 bases between them.

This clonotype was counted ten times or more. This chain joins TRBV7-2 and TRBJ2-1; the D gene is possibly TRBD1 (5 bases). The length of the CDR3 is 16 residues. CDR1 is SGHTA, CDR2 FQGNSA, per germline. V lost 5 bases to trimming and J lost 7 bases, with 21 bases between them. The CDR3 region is CASSARAQGLSNEQFF. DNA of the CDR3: TGTGCCAGCAGCGCCCGGGCGCAGGGCCTATCAAATGAGCAGTTCTTC. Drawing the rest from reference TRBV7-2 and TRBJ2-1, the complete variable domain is GAGVSQSPSNKVTEKGKDVELRCDPISGHTALYWYRQSLGQGLEFLIYFQGNSAPDKSGLPSDRFSAERTGGSVSTLTIQRTQQEDSAVYLCASSARAQGLSNEQFFGPGTRLTVL.

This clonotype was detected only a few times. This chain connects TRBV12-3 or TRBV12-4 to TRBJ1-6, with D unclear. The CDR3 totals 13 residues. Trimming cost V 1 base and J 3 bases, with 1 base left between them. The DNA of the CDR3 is TGTGCCAGCAGTTTAGACTATAATTCACCCCTCCACTTT. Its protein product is CASSLDYNSPLHF.

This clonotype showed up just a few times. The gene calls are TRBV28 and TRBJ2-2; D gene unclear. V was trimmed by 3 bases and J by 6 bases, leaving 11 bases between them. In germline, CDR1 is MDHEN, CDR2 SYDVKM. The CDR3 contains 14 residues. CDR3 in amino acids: CASSLGSFSGELFF. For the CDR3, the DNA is TGTGCCAGCAGTTTGGGATCATTCTCCGGGGAGCTGTTTTTT.

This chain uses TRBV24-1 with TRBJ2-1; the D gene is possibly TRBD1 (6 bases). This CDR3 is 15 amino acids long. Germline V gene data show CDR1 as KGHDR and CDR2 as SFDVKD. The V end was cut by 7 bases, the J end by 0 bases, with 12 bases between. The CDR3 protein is CATSPDRHSYNEQFF. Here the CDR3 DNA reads TGTGCCACCAGCCCCGACAGGCACTCCTACAATGAGCAGTTCTTC.

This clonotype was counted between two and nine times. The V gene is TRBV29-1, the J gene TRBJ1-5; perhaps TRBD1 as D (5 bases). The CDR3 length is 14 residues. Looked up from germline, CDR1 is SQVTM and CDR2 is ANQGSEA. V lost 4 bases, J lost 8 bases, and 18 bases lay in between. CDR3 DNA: TGCAGCGTTGGGTCAGGGAATGTTGGGGAGCCCCAGCATTTT. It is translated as CSVGSGNVGEPQHF.

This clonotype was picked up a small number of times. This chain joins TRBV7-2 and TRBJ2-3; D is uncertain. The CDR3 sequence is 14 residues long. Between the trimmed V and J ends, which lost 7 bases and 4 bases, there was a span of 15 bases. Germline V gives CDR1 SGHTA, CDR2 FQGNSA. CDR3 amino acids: CASTPTRAADTQYF. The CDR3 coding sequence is TGTGCCAGCACCCCCACTCGGGCAGCAGATACGCAGTATTTT. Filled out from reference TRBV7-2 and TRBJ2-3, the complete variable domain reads GAGVSQSPSNKVTEKGKDVELRCDPISGHTALYWYRQSLGQGLEFLIYFQGNSAPDKSGLPSDRFSAERTGGSVSTLTIQRTQQEDSAVYLCASTPTRAADTQYFGPGTRLTVL.

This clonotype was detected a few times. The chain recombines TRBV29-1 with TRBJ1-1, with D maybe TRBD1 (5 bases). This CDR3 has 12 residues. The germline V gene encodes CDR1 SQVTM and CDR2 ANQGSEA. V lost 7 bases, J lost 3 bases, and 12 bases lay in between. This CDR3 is CSAMRGDTEAFF. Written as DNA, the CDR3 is TGCAGCGCAATGCGGGGGGACACTGAAGCTTTCTTT.

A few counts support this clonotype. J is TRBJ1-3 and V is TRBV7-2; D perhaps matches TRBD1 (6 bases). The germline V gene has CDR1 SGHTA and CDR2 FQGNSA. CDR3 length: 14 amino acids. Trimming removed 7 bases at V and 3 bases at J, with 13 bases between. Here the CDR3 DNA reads TGTGCCAGCAAACCCAGGGGACGTGGAAACACCATATATTTT. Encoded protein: CASKPRGRGNTIYF.

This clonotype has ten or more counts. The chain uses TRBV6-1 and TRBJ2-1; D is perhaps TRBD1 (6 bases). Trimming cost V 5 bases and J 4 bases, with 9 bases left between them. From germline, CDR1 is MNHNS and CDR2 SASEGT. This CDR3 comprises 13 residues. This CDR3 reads CASSLQGYNEQFF. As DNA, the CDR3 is TGTGCCAGCAGTCTGCAGGGGTACAATGAGCAGTTCTTC.

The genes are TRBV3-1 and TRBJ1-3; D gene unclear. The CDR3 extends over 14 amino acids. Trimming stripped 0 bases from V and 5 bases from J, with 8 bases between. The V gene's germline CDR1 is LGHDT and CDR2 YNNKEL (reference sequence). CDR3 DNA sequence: TGTGCCAGCAGCCAAGATTACCTTCGAAACACCATATATTTT. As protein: CASSQDYLRNTIYF.

The CDR3 protein is CASSDPSGETQYF. The DNA of the CDR3 is TGTGCCAGCAGTGACCCGAGCGGAGAGACCCAGTACTTC. The V and J genes are TRBV2 and TRBJ2-5; D might be TRBD2 (5 bases). The CDR3 contains 13 residues. The V gene's germline CDR1 is SNHLY and CDR2 FYNNEI. Trimming removed 3 bases at V and 4 bases at J, with 9 bases between.

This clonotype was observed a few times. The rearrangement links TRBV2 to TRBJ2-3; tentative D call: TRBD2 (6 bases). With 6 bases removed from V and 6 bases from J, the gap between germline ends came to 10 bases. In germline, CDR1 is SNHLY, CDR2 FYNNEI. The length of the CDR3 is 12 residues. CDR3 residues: CASRGTSDTQYF. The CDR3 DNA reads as TGTGCCAGCAGAGGGACTTCCGATACGCAGTATTTT.

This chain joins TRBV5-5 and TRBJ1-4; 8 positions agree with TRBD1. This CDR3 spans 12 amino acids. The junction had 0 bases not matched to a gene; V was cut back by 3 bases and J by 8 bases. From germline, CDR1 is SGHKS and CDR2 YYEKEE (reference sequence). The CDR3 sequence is CASSWTGEKLFF. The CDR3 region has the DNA TGTGCCAGCAGCTGGACAGGGGAAAAACTGTTTTTT.

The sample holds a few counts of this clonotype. DNA of the CDR3: TGCGCCAGCAGTGAGTCGAGGGGAATGAACACTGAAGCTTTCTTT. Residues: CASSESRGMNTEAFF. This rearrangement joins TRBV10-1 to TRBJ1-1, with D tentatively TRBD1 (5 bases). V dropped 0 bases and J dropped 0 bases, with 8 bases sitting between them. This CDR3 has 15 amino acids. Germline V gene lookup returns CDR1 WNHNN and CDR2 SYGVQD (reference sequence).

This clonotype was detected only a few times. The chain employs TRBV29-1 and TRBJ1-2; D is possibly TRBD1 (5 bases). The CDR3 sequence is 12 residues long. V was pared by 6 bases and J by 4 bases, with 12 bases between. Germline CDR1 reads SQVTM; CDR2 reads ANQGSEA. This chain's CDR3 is CSVRTSGYGYTF. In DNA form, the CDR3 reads TGCAGCGTAAGGACATCTGGCTATGGCTACACCTTC.

CDR3 DNA sequence: TGTGCCAGCAGTACCCCCGGGACAGGTCCCGCAACTAATGAAAAACTGTTTTTT. This gives the protein CASSTPGTGPATNEKLFF. The chain couples TRBV2 to TRBJ1-4; 8 bases are shared with TRBD1. In germline, CDR1 is SNHLY, CDR2 FYNNEI. CDR3 size: 18 residues. J gave up 0 bases and V 5 bases, and 11 bases lay outside the gene matches.

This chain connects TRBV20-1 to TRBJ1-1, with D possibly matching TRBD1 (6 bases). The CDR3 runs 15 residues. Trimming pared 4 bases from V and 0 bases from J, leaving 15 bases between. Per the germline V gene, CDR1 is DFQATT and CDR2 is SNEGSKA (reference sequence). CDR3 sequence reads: CSATQPGHMNTEAFF. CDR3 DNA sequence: TGCAGTGCTACCCAACCGGGACACATGAACACTGAAGCTTTCTTT.